This T cell receptor (beta chain) was identified during a study of Graves' ophthalmopathy and Graves' hyperthyroidism. Symptoms, serum thyroxine and TRAb, thyroid ultrasound, and orbital computed tomography formed the diagnostic basis. The starting material, roughly 9.7 ml of fresh peripheral blood, provided the PBMCs. Notes on this clonotype: Its antigen is still unknown.

Amplified TCR beta CDR3 regions were obtained using RNA transcripts as template. HTBI primers were employed in first-round RT-PCR, then a second-round multiplex PCR followed. Using its own MiXCR run on the multiplex PCR reads, TCRdb lists one record per CDR3 protein. Among around 340,000 distinct CDR3 sequences listed, roughly a sixth were seen once. Study results and caveats: Blood was where most expanded thyroid clonotypes above 0.001 frequency also turned up. It was with about 68% sensitivity and almost 75% specificity that the model predicted ophthalmopathy progression.

This CDR3 is built from 16 residues. V trimming: 1 base; J trimming: 1 base; junction bases outside the gene matches: 3. CDR1 and CDR2 (germline): DFQATT, SNEGSKA (reference sequence). The clonotype was recovered from an adult man with Graves' ophthalmopathy. The gene calls are TRBV20-1 and TRBJ2-5; 13 bases match TRBD2. The specimen was peripheral blood. In nucleotides, the CDR3 is TGCAGTGCTAGAGGGGGACTAGCGGGAACCCAAGAGACCCAGTACTTC. Amino acids: CSARGGLAGTQETQYF.